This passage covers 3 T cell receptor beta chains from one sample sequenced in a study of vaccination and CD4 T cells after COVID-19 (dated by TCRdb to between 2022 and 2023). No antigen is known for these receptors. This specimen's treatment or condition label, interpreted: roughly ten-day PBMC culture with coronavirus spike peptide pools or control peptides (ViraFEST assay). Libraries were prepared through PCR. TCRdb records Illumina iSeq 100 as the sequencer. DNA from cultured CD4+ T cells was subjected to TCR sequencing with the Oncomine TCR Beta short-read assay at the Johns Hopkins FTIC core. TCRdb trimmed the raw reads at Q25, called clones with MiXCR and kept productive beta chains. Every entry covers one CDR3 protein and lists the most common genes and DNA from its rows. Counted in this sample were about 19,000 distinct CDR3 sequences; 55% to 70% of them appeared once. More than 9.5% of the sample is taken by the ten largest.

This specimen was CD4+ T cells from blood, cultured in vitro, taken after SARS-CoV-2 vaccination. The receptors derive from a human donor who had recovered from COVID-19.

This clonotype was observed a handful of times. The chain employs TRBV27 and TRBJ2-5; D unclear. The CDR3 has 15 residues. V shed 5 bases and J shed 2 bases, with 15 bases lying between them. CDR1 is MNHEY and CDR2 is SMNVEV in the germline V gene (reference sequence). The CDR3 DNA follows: TGTGCCAGCAGTCGAGATCAAATGGGGCAAGAGACCCAGTACTTC. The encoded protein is CASSRDQMGQETQYF.

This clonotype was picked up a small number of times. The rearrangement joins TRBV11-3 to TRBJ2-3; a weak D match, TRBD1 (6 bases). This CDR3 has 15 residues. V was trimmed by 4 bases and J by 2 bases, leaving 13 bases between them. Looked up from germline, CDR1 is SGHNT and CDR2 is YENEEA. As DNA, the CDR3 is TGTGCCAGCAGCTCCCGGACAGCATACACAGATACGCAGTATTTT. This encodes CASSSRTAYTDTQYF.

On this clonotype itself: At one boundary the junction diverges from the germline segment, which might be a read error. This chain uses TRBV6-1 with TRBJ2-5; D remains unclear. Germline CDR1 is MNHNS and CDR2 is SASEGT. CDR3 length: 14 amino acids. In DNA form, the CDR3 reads TGTGCCAGCAGTGTTCTAGGCCAGGAAGAGGCCCAGTACTTC. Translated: CASSVLGQEEAQYF.